This TCR beta chain was found in a study of T-cell memory formation after mild COVID-19. Overall study findings and caveats: Clones contracting across day 15 to 85 had a balanced CD4/CD8 profile; later expanding clones leaned CD4+. The pre-infection memory compartment contained some responding clones, suggesting cross-reactive memory joined.

Trimming stripped 6 bases from V and 0 bases from J, with 8 bases between. This CDR3 has 12 residues. CDR1 and CDR2 (germline): SQVTM, ANQGSEA. This clonotype came up a few times. What it binds is unknown. TCRalpha and TCRbeta libraries used 5'RACE with constant-segment primers and UMIs. From the 5' RACE reads, TCRdb called clonotypes with MiXCR, one entry per CDR3 protein. The table has around 250,000 distinct CDR3 sequences, roughly 9.4% seen once. This TCR derives from a man aged 18-30 years who had mild COVID-19 (a few samples of this study predate the infection). Cell type and time point are not known. This chain uses TRBV29-1 with TRBJ1-1; D is uncertain. The sequencing sample was made of PBMCs or a T cell subset sorted from them (not recorded which). CDR3 sequence: CSVRPMNTEAFF. Written as DNA, the CDR3 is TGCAGCGTCCGACCCATGAACACTGAAGCTTTCTTT.